Following are 18 T cell receptor beta chains from one sample sequenced in a study of cytomegalovirus exposure and HLA in healthy donors. The PCR had 60 Vbeta and 13 Jbeta primers. This table comes from immunoSEQ multiplex PCR, and its TCRdb copy is limited to in-frame clones, with some not included. The sample includes 150,000 to 200,000 clones, roughly 82% of them seen just once. The sample comprised PBMCs. These receptors came from a girl aged 10 to 17 in good health and CMV-seropositive.

The gene calls are TRBV27 and TRBJ2-6; 8 bases agree with TRBD1. V lost 8 bases and J lost 1; bases outside the gene matches: 4. The CDR3 covers 15 residues. CDR1 and CDR2 (germline): MNHEY, SMNVEV (reference sequence). The CDR3 here is CASGDRNSGANVLTF. In DNA form, the CDR3 reads TGTGCCAGCGGGGACAGGAATTCTGGGGCCAACGTCCTGACTTTC.

The chain has TRBV19 and TRBJ1-5; 8 nucleotides agree with TRBD1. The CDR3 is 12 amino acids. The ends lost 5 bases at V and 7 bases at J; junction bases unmatched: 1. Germline CDR1 reads LNHDA; CDR2 reads SQIVND (reference sequence). The DNA of the CDR3 is TGTGCCAGTAGTGACAGGGGCCAGCCCCAGCATTTT. Translating it yields CASSDRGQPQHF.

This clone was counted once. The CDR3 region is CASSPSGQESTDTQYF. CDR3 in DNA: TGTGCCAGCTCACCGTCGGGACAGGAAAGCACAGATACGCAGTATTTT. The chain links TRBV18 to TRBJ2-3; 8 bases align to TRBD1. V lost 3 bases to trimming and J lost 0 bases; unmatched junction nucleotides: 5. CDR1 and CDR2 from the germline V gene are KGHSH and LQKENI. The CDR3 consists of 16 residues.

This clone was observed a handful of times. This chain joins TRBV5-1 and TRBJ2-2; 9 positions match TRBD1. The CDR3 is 15 residues long. J lost 6 bases, V lost 2 bases, and 5 bases had no gene match. Germline V CDR1 and CDR2: SGHRS, YFSETQ. CDR3 residues: CASSFRTGAPGELFF. Here the CDR3 DNA reads TGCGCCAGCAGCTTCCGGACAGGGGCCCCCGGGGAGCTGTTTTTT.

This chain connects TRBV18 to TRBJ1-5, with D tentatively TRBD1 (5 bases). This CDR3 spans 15 amino acids. Trimming removed 4 bases from V and 0 bases from J, with 10 bases in between. Germline CDR1 KGHSH, CDR2 LQKENI. The CDR3 region has the DNA TGTGCCAGCTCACGACAGAAACATAGCAATCAGCCCCAGCATTTT. Translating gives CASSRQKHSNQPQHF. The variable domain in full, completed from reference TRBV18 and TRBJ1-5, reads NAGVMQNPRHLVRRRGQEARLRCSPMKGHSHVYWYRQLPEEGLKFMVYLQKENIIDESGMPKERFSAEFPKEGPSILRIQQVVRGDSAAYFCASSRQKHSNQPQHFGDGTRLSIL.

The chain has TRBV7-2 and TRBJ1-3, with a possible D match to TRBD1 (5 bases). The CDR3 covers 15 residues. Trimming cost V 1 base and J 6 bases, with 13 bases left between them. The germline V gene encodes CDR1 SGHTA and CDR2 FQGNSA. The CDR3 DNA reads TGTGCCAGCAGCTTAGAACAGGTTCTCGTAAACACCATATATTTT. This encodes CASSLEQVLVNTIYF.

This clone was seen once. The V and J genes are TRBV10-2 and TRBJ2-7; 9 nucleotides agree with TRBD1. In germline, CDR1 is WSHSY, CDR2 SAAADI. The CDR3 loop spans 14 amino acids. Trimming cost V 6 bases and J 6 bases; bases outside gene matches: 9. In DNA form, the CDR3 reads TGCGCCAGCAGGTCCGGGACAGGGACTGTCGAGCAGTACTTC. This encodes CASRSGTGTVEQYF.

The chain links TRBV28 to TRBJ1-3; 7 bases line up with TRBD1. There are 16 residues in the CDR3. Looked up from germline, CDR1 is MDHEN and CDR2 is SYDVKM. Trimming at V came to 6 bases and at J to 3 bases, leaving 11 bases not matched to a gene. The CDR3 DNA is TGTGCCAGCAGCCCTCCTCCAGGGGGTAGTGGAAACACCATATATTTT. This translates into CASSPPPGGSGNTIYF. Looking up the rest from reference TRBV28 and TRBJ1-3 gives the full variable domain: DVKVTQSSRYLVKRTGEKVFLECVQDMDHENMFWYRQDPGLGLRLIYFSYDVKMKEKGDIPEGYSVSREKKERFSLILESASTNQTSMYLCASSPPPGGSGNTIYFGEGSWLTVV.

This chain joins TRBV18 and TRBJ2-2; the D gene is possibly TRBD2 (6 bases). The CDR3 consists of 14 residues. Trimming removed 5 bases from V and 3 bases from J, with 10 bases in between. Germline V gives CDR1 KGHSH, CDR2 LQKENI. CDR3 region: CASSARDYTGELFF. The CDR3 coding sequence is TGTGCCAGCTCAGCCCGGGACTACACCGGGGAGCTGTTTTTT. Drawing the rest from reference TRBV18 and TRBJ2-2, the complete variable domain is NAGVMQNPRHLVRRRGQEARLRCSPMKGHSHVYWYRQLPEEGLKFMVYLQKENIIDESGMPKERFSAEFPKEGPSILRIQQVVRGDSAAYFCASSARDYTGELFFGEGSRLTVL.

V gene TRBV2 combines with J gene TRBJ1-1, with no clear D. CDR3 length: 13 amino acids. V dropped 6 bases and J dropped 1 base, with 9 bases sitting between them. Germline V gene data show CDR1 as SNHLY and CDR2 as FYNNEI. The CDR3 bases are TGTGCCAGCAGCCCGGAGAGGAACACTGAAGCTTTCTTT. Protein sequence: CASSPERNTEAFF.

V is TRBV5-1 and J is TRBJ2-5; 13 bases match TRBD2. V was pared by 4 bases and J by 1 base, with 7 bases of the junction left unmatched. Looked up from germline, CDR1 is SGHRS and CDR2 is YFSETQ. The CDR3 consists of 17 residues. In DNA form, the CDR3 reads TGCGCCAGCAGCGCCTTAAGGACTAGCGGGGGCCAAGAGACCCAGTACTTC. Translated: CASSALRTSGGQETQYF.

J is TRBJ2-7 and V is TRBV11-2, with 8 bases lining up with TRBD2. This CDR3 region has 16 residues. The germline V gene has CDR1 SGHAT and CDR2 FQNNGV. Trimming cost V 5 bases and J 4 bases; bases outside gene matches: 13. The CDR3 sequence is CASSARRGGSRYEQYF. The CDR3 nucleotides are TGTGCCAGCAGCGCGCGACGGGGGGGGAGCCGATACGAGCAGTACTTC.

The rearrangement joins TRBV15 to TRBJ2-3; D remains unclear. The CDR3 extends over 15 amino acids. V dropped 1 base and J dropped 6 bases, with 14 bases sitting between them. Germline V lookup: CDR1 LNHNV, CDR2 YYDKDF (reference sequence). The CDR3, as DNA: TGTGCCACCAGCAGAGCCCAGGTTGAGTCCGATACGCAGTATTTT. As protein: CATSRAQVESDTQYF.

This clone appeared a few times. In DNA, the CDR3 is TGTGCCAGCAGTGGCCTAGCGGGAGGCGCCGACTCCTACAATGAGCAGTTCTTC. Translated: CASSGLAGGADSYNEQFF. The V and J genes are TRBV27 and TRBJ2-1; 11 nucleotides match TRBD2. Germline lookup yields CDR1 MNHEY and CDR2 SMNVEV (reference sequence). This CDR3 contains 18 residues. With 5 bases clipped from V and 0 bases from J, the junction kept 9 bases outside the gene matches.

V is TRBV18 and J is TRBJ2-6, with D maybe TRBD2 (5 bases). The germline V gene encodes CDR1 KGHSH and CDR2 LQKENI. V was clipped by 2 bases and J by 2 bases, with 19 bases between them. The CDR3 loop spans 19 amino acids. The CDR3 DNA sequence: TGTGCCAGCTCACCATTGAGCGTTCGGGGAGCGCCTGGGGCCAACGTCCTGACTTTC. Its translation is CASSPLSVRGAPGANVLTF. The variable domain in full, completed from reference TRBV18 and TRBJ2-6, reads NAGVMQNPRHLVRRRGQEARLRCSPMKGHSHVYWYRQLPEEGLKFMVYLQKENIIDESGMPKERFSAEFPKEGPSILRIQQVVRGDSAAYFCASSPLSVRGAPGANVLTFGAGSRLTVL.

The chain joins TRBV5-6 to TRBJ2-3; 9 nucleotides align to TRBD2. The CDR3 length is 16 residues. With V trimmed by 0 bases and J by 2 bases, 4 bases remained unmatched. Looked up from germline, CDR1 is SGHDT and CDR2 is YYEEEE. The CDR3 sequence is CASSLGAGLATDTQYF. CDR3 DNA: TGTGCCAGCAGCTTGGGGGCGGGACTAGCCACAGATACGCAGTATTTT.

The chain recombines TRBV6-5 with TRBJ1-1; D is undetermined. The ends were cut back, 6 bases at V and 0 bases at J, with 8 bases in the middle. The CDR3 is 13 residues long. The germline gives CDR1 MNHEY, CDR2 SVGAGI. CDR3 loop: CASSGNLNTEAFF. In nucleotides, the CDR3 is TGTGCCAGCAGCGGGAATTTGAACACTGAAGCTTTCTTT.

The chain has TRBV19 and TRBJ1-1; unclear D gene. The CDR3 is 11 residues long. From germline, CDR1 is LNHDA and CDR2 SQIVND (reference sequence). The V end lost 7 bases, the J end lost 4 bases, and 7 bases lay between the germline ends. This CDR3 is CASMGLTEAFF. The CDR3 DNA sequence: TGTGCCAGTATGGGCCTCACTGAAGCTTTCTTT.